This entry lists 17 T cell receptor beta chains sequenced from one sample in a study of OX40 agonist ivuxolimab in advanced cancers. Clones were sequenced by immunoSEQ multiplex PCR, and TCRdb holds only the in-frame ones, with some missing. The sample contains about 76,000 clones, just under 85% of which appear only once. The sequencing here drew on CD4+ or CD8+ T cells sorted from blood, taken in a trial of the OX40 agonist ivuxolimab. These receptors all come from an adult with an advanced solid tumor such as melanoma, head and neck, liver or kidney cancer.

The DNA for the CDR3 is TGTGCCAGCAGAGCACTACAGGGATTGCGTGGCTACACCTTC. Translated, it gives CASRALQGLRGYTF. This chain uses TRBV28 with TRBJ1-2, with D maybe TRBD1 (6 bases). Germline V gene lookup returns CDR1 MDHEN and CDR2 SYDVKM. V was pared by 6 bases and J by 7 bases, with 18 bases between. The CDR3 contains 14 residues.

This clone was picked up a small number of times. The CDR3, as DNA: TGTGCCAGCAGCTCGAACAGGGGTGAAGCTTTCTTT. It is translated as CASSSNRGEAFF. The rearrangement uses TRBV14 and TRBJ1-1; 7 nucleotides match TRBD1. The CDR3 is 12 amino acids. In germline, CDR1 is SGHDN, CDR2 FVKESK. With 5 bases clipped from V and 7 bases from J, the junction kept 4 bases outside the gene matches. Using reference TRBV14 and TRBJ1-1 for the parts outside the CDR3, the full variable domain is EAGVTQFPSHSVIEKGQTVTLRCDPISGHDNLYWYRRVMGKEIKFLLHFVKESKQDESGMPNNRFLAERTGGTYSTLKVQPAELEDSGVYFCASSSNRGEAFFGQGTRLTVV.

The chain combines TRBV18 with TRBJ1-1, with TRBD1 as a possible D gene (5 bases). This CDR3 spans 15 amino acids. CDR1 and CDR2 (germline): KGHSH, LQKENI. The V end was cut by 0 bases, the J end by 5 bases, with 13 bases between. CDR3 in amino acids: CASSPPPVGGTEAFF. The CDR3 coding sequence is TGTGCCAGCTCACCACCTCCGGTGGGGGGGACTGAAGCTTTCTTT.

The V call is TRBV27, the J call TRBJ2-3; unclear D gene. Trimming left V 4 bases short and J 0 bases short, with 5 bases between. The CDR3 totals 13 residues. Germline assignment: CDR1 MNHEY and CDR2 SMNVEV (reference sequence). Written as DNA, the CDR3 is TGTGCCAGCAGTTGGTCTAGCACAGATACGCAGTATTTT. This codes for CASSWSSTDTQYF.

This clone was picked up one time. The chain joins TRBV11-2 to TRBJ2-3; the D gene is possibly TRBD1 (6 bases). V shed 6 bases and J shed 1 base, with 11 bases lying between them. The CDR3 consists of 14 residues. Germline loops: CDR1 SGHAT, CDR2 FQNNGV. This CDR3 is CASSQDRRTDTQYF. CDR3 coding DNA: TGTGCCAGCAGTCAGGACAGACGCACAGATACGCAGTATTTT.

The chain links TRBV5-5 to TRBJ1-6; maybe TRBD1 (5 bases). V lost 4 bases to trimming and J lost 8 bases, with 16 bases between them. The germline V gene has CDR1 SGHKS and CDR2 YYEKEE (reference sequence). The CDR3 runs 15 residues. DNA for the CDR3: TGTGCCAGCAGCCTCATTTCGGAGGGGTATTCACCCCTCCACTTT. This encodes CASSLISEGYSPLHF.

The chain joins TRBV7-9 to TRBJ2-7; 11 bases align to TRBD1. The germline gives CDR1 SEHNR, CDR2 FQNEAQ (reference sequence). The V gene end was trimmed by 5 bases and the J gene end by 6 bases; junction bases not matched to a gene: 3. CDR3 length: 13 residues. The CDR3 region has the DNA TGTGCCAGCAGCCGTGGGACAGGGGGCGAGCAGTACTTC. Encoded protein: CASSRGTGGEQYF.

The V gene is TRBV18, the J gene TRBJ1-6; D not certain. Germline V CDR1 and CDR2: KGHSH, LQKENI. Trimming took off 0 bases at V and 9 bases at J, with 15 bases between the two ends. This CDR3 is 16 amino acids long. CDR3 protein: CASSPPSGRKGSPLHF. CDR3 DNA: TGTGCCAGCTCACCACCATCTGGCAGAAAGGGTTCACCCCTCCACTTT. Together with reference TRBV18 and TRBJ1-6, the CDR3 gives the full variable domain: NAGVMQNPRHLVRRRGQEARLRCSPMKGHSHVYWYRQLPEEGLKFMVYLQKENIIDESGMPKERFSAEFPKEGPSILRIQQVVRGDSAAYFCASSPPSGRKGSPLHFGNGTRLTVT.

This chain uses TRBV18 with TRBJ1-1; D ambiguous. CDR1 and CDR2 from the germline V gene are KGHSH and LQKENI. This CDR3 is built from 14 residues. Deletions cut 6 bases from V and 1 base from J, with 12 bases between. The CDR3 bases are TGTGCCAGCTCGGCCGGGTTTCAGAACACTGAAGCTTTCTTT. This codes for CASSAGFQNTEAFF.

The rearrangement uses TRBV29-1 and TRBJ1-5, with a weak D call TRBD1 (5 bases). CDR1 is SQVTM, CDR2 ANQGSEA, per germline. The V and J ends lost 6 bases and 2 bases respectively, with 8 bases between them. This CDR3 contains 12 residues. CDR3 sequence (DNA): TGCAGCGTAGCACAGGGCAATCAGCCCCAGCATTTT. This translates into CSVAQGNQPQHF.

This rearrangement joins TRBV6-5 to TRBJ1-4, with TRBD1 identical over 7 bases. In germline, CDR1 is MNHEY, CDR2 SVGAGI. The J segment lost 7 bases and the V segment lost 6 bases, leaving 8 bases of the junction unmatched. CDR3 size: 14 residues. DNA for the CDR3: TGTGCCAGCAGCTCCGGGACAGAGATTGAAAAACTGTTTTTT. It translates to CASSSGTEIEKLFF.

In this sample, this clone turned up once. The rearrangement uses TRBV5-1 and TRBJ2-1; D remains ambiguous. The CDR3 totals 14 residues. The germline gives CDR1 SGHRS, CDR2 YFSETQ. Trimming removed 4 bases at V and 6 bases at J, with 14 bases between. The CDR3: CASSPPPGANEQFF. DNA of the CDR3: TGCGCCAGCAGCCCACCCCCAGGCGCCAATGAGCAGTTCTTC. Variable domain in full (rest from reference TRBV5-1 and TRBJ2-1): KAGVTQTPRYLIKTRGQQVTLSCSPISGHRSVSWYQQTPGQGLQFLFEYFSETQRNKGNFPGRFSGRQFSNSRSEMNVSTLELGDSALYLCASSPPPGANEQFFGPGTRLTVL.

The sample holds a few counts of this clone. The chain employs TRBV5-1 and TRBJ2-5; D unclear. The CDR3 totals 12 residues. V was clipped by 0 bases and J by 4 bases, with 4 bases between them. Germline assignment: CDR1 SGHRS and CDR2 YFSETQ. CDR3 loop: CASSLEGETQYF. In DNA, the CDR3 is TGCGCCAGCAGCTTGGAGGGAGAGACCCAGTACTTC.

The chain is built from TRBV28 and TRBJ1-4; D gene ambiguous. Germline lookup yields CDR1 MDHEN and CDR2 SYDVKM. The CDR3 runs to 11 residues. V was shortened by 6 bases and J by 8 bases, with 7 bases between the two germline ends. CDR3: CASSRNEKLFF. CDR3 coding DNA: TGTGCCAGCAGCCGGAACGAAAAACTGTTTTTT.

The chain joins TRBV30 to TRBJ2-7; 9 bases agree with TRBD1. Trimming cost V 7 bases and J 6 bases; bases outside gene matches: 7. The length of the CDR3 is 12 residues. Germline V gene data show CDR1 as GTSNPN and CDR2 as SVGIG (reference sequence). This CDR3 reads CALRDRVVEQYF. CDR3 nucleotide sequence: TGTGCCTTACGGGACAGGGTGGTCGAGCAGTACTTC.

The chain is built from TRBV29-1 and TRBJ2-1; 14 bases fit TRBD2. Trimming removed 6 bases from V and 8 bases from J; junction bases left unmatched: 12. This CDR3 has 16 amino acids. Germline V gene data show CDR1 as SQVTM and CDR2 as ANQGSEA. The CDR3 sequence is CSVWGLAGEGADEQFF. CDR3 DNA: TGCAGCGTCTGGGGACTAGCGGGAGAGGGTGCCGATGAGCAGTTCTTC.

V is TRBV5-1 and J is TRBJ2-2; D possibly corresponds to TRBD1 (6 bases). This CDR3 spans 15 amino acids. In germline, CDR1 is SGHRS, CDR2 YFSETQ. V dropped 5 bases and J dropped 1 base, with 12 bases sitting between them. The CDR3 DNA reads as TGCGCCAGCAGTCCGGGACACAGGAACACCGGGGAGCTGTTTTTT. It codes for CASSPGHRNTGELFF.